These 8 T cell receptor beta chains originate from one sample sequenced in a study of blood T cell repertoires in COVID-19. Data came from immunoSEQ multiplex PCR; TCRdb stores just in-frame clones and leaves some out. Here the sample spans about 240,000 clones, 75% to 90% being singletons. Material for sequencing was PBMCs or T cells enriched from blood (not recorded which). The receptor set was obtained from a woman in her thirties who had recovered from COVID-19.

Here the CDR3 DNA reads TGTGCCAGCAGCGCAGGGAGGGACTCTGGAAACACCATATATTTT. Protein sequence: CASSAGRDSGNTIYF. The chain joins TRBV9 to TRBJ1-3; maybe TRBD1 (5 bases). Trimming took 3 bases from V and 0 from J, leaving 10 bases between them. Germline V gene data show CDR1 as SGDLS and CDR2 as YYNGEE. The CDR3 spans 15 residues. Variable domain in full (rest from reference TRBV9 and TRBJ1-3): DSGVTQTPKHLITATGQRVTLRCSPRSGDLSVYWYQQSLDQGLQFLIQYYNGEERAKGNILERFSAQQFPDLHSELNLSSLELGDSALYFCASSAGRDSGNTIYFGEGSWLTVV.

This chain connects TRBV10-3 to TRBJ1-2; possible D gene TRBD1, 6 bases. The CDR3 consists of 17 residues. Germline lookup yields CDR1 ENHRY and CDR2 SYGVKD. The germline V and J ends were trimmed by 0 bases and 6 bases, with 20 bases remaining between them. The DNA for the CDR3 is TGTGCCATCAGTGAGTCGAAGGACAGTTCCTCCCGGAATGGCTACACCTTC. Translating it yields CAISESKDSSSRNGYTF.

The genes are TRBV7-2 and TRBJ1-3, with TRBD1 identical over 7 bases. After removal of 1 base from V and 0 bases from J, the junction contained 9 bases not matched to a gene. The CDR3 has 18 residues. Germline V lookup: CDR1 SGHTA, CDR2 FQGNSA. CDR3 bases: TGTGCCAGCAGCTTAGAGGGGGCAGGGCCATTCTCTGGAAACACCATATATTTT. This gives the protein CASSLEGAGPFSGNTIYF.

The gene calls are TRBV7-2 and TRBJ2-3; 11 bases fit TRBD2. This CDR3 is built from 16 residues. Germline V gene lookup returns CDR1 SGHTA and CDR2 FQGNSA. Trimming cost V 5 bases and J 2 bases; bases outside gene matches: 6. As DNA, the CDR3 is TGTGCCAGCAGCCGCCAGGGACTAGCGGCCACAGATACGCAGTATTTT. It codes for CASSRQGLAATDTQYF.

The J gene is TRBJ2-1, the V gene TRBV6-5, with TRBD2 matching over 7 bases. V lost 2 bases, J lost 2 bases, and 6 bases stayed unmatched. This CDR3 contains 16 residues. Germline assignment: CDR1 MNHEY and CDR2 SVGAGI. In DNA, the CDR3 is TGTGCCAGCAGTTACATCGCTAGCGGACCCTACAATGAGCAGTTCTTC. The encoded protein is CASSYIASGPYNEQFF.

The genes are TRBV28 and TRBJ1-2; no clear D gene. The germline gives CDR1 MDHEN, CDR2 SYDVKM. The CDR3 is 15 amino acids. V was cut by 3 bases and J by 2 bases, with 13 bases left in between. This CDR3 is CASSLRLGGNYGYTF. In DNA, the CDR3 is TGTGCCAGCAGTTTGAGGTTAGGAGGCAACTATGGCTACACCTTC.

This clone has only one observation. The chain is built from TRBV11-2 and TRBJ2-2, with a tentative D call TRBD2 (6 bases). This CDR3 has 15 amino acids. Per germline, CDR1 SGHAT and CDR2 FQNNGV. The germline V and J ends were trimmed by 2 bases and 5 bases, with 12 bases remaining between them. The CDR3 nucleotides read TGTGCCAGCAGCTTATTGGTAGCGGCAACCGGGGAGCTGTTTTTT. This encodes CASSLLVAATGELFF.

The gene calls are TRBV18 and TRBJ2-3; TRBD1 aligns across 9 bases. This CDR3 is 21 amino acids long. V was clipped by 5 bases and J by 0 bases; unmatched bases: 21. In germline, CDR1 is KGHSH, CDR2 LQKENI. The CDR3 DNA is TGTGCCAGCTCATTGGACAGGGGTTCAAGTCGTCGCCGACTTAGCACAGATACGCAGTATTTT. As protein: CASSLDRGSSRRRLSTDTQYF.